A single sample gave rise to the 32 T cell receptor beta chains below, sequenced in a study of blood T cell repertoires in COVID-19. Clones were sequenced by immunoSEQ multiplex PCR, and TCRdb holds only the in-frame ones, with some missing. The repertoire holds 350,000 to 500,000 clones, with about 90% as singletons. Sequencing was performed on peripheral blood. These receptors were obtained from a man younger than 35 with COVID-19, enrolled during active disease.

The chain carries TRBV12-5 and TRBJ1-5; D is perhaps TRBD1 (6 bases). The V and J ends lost 7 bases and 2 bases respectively, with 15 bases between them. The CDR3 spans 15 residues. Germline V lookup: CDR1 LGHNT, CDR2 FRNRAP. The CDR3 reads CASVLGAERNQPQHF. DNA of the CDR3: TGTGCTAGTGTCCTGGGGGCAGAACGCAATCAGCCCCAGCATTTT.

The CDR3 protein is CASRLAGGADTQYF. The CDR3 DNA reads TGCGCCAGCAGATTGGCGGGAGGCGCAGATACGCAGTATTTT. The rearrangement links TRBV10-2 to TRBJ2-3; 8 bases agree with TRBD2. This CDR3 contains 14 residues. CDR1 is WSHSY and CDR2 is SAAADI in the germline V gene. V gave up 6 bases and J gave up 4 bases; unmatched junction bases: 6.

The chain has TRBV2 and TRBJ2-6; possible D gene TRBD1, 6 bases. The germline V gene has CDR1 SNHLY and CDR2 FYNNEI. V lost 6 bases, J lost 4 bases, and 13 bases lay in between. This CDR3 has 15 amino acids. The CDR3 spells CASRRTGTGANVLTF. The CDR3 DNA reads as TGTGCCAGCAGGCGTACAGGGACGGGGGCCAACGTCCTGACTTTC.

The chain uses TRBV15 and TRBJ2-2; 11 bases are a match to TRBD2. Trimming cost V 0 bases and J 4 bases; bases outside gene matches: 4. Germline assignment: CDR1 LNHNV and CDR2 YYDKDF (reference sequence). This CDR3 has 17 residues. The CDR3 DNA reads TGTGCCACCAGCAGAGATAAGACTAGCGGGGCCACCGGGGAGCTGTTTTTT. Translating gives CATSRDKTSGATGELFF.

CDR3 coding DNA: TGTGCCAGCAGCTTATACAGCGGGAGAGGCACAGATACGCAGTATTTT. Protein product: CASSLYSGRGTDTQYF. This chain links TRBV11-3 with TRBJ2-3; 8 nucleotides match TRBD2. J was trimmed by 1 base and V by 2 bases; bases with no gene match: 5. Germline assignment: CDR1 SGHNT and CDR2 YENEEA. There are 16 residues in the CDR3.

The chain has TRBV19 and TRBJ1-4, with TRBD1 matching over 9 bases. The CDR3 covers 11 residues. In germline, CDR1 is LNHDA, CDR2 SQIVND (reference sequence). The V and J ends lost 6 bases and 13 bases, in that order; junction bases with no gene match: 3. The CDR3 DNA reads as TGTGCCAGTAGGGGGACAGGGTCACTGTTTTTT. Translating gives CASRGTGSLFF.

This rearrangement joins TRBV5-1 to TRBJ2-3; TRBD2 might be the D (6 bases). Germline V gene lookup returns CDR1 SGHRS and CDR2 YFSETQ. The germline V and J ends were trimmed by 6 bases and 1 base, with 18 bases remaining between them. CDR3 size: 16 residues. DNA of the CDR3: TGCGCCAGCACGCCCCAGCTAGCGACTGGCACAGATACGCAGTATTTT. Protein sequence: CASTPQLATGTDTQYF.

J is TRBJ2-5 and V is TRBV7-2; 10 nucleotides match TRBD1. Germline V gene data show CDR1 as SGHTA and CDR2 as FQGNSA. V shed 3 bases and J 5 bases; nucleotides not matched to a gene: 3. CDR3 length equals 14 residues. DNA for the CDR3: TGTGCCAGCAGCTTTGACAGGGGGCTTGAGACCCAGTACTTC. Its protein product is CASSFDRGLETQYF.

The genes are TRBV30 and TRBJ1-1, with 9 bases that match TRBD1. CDR1 is GTSNPN and CDR2 is SVGIG in the germline V gene (reference sequence). With 3 bases clipped from V and 5 bases from J, the junction kept 7 bases outside the gene matches. The CDR3 has 14 residues. The CDR3 DNA is TGTGCCTGGAGGGTACAGGGGGCATGGACTGAAGCTTTCTTT. Its protein is CAWRVQGAWTEAFF.

The V gene is TRBV2, the J gene TRBJ1-5, with a tentative D call TRBD1 (6 bases). Looked up from germline, CDR1 is SNHLY and CDR2 is FYNNEI. Trimming shortened V by 6 bases and J by 1 base, and 10 bases separated the two germline ends. This CDR3 region has 14 residues. The CDR3 nucleotides read TGTGCCAGCAGGGGGGACACCAGCAATCAGCCCCAGCATTTT. Protein sequence: CASRGDTSNQPQHF.

V is TRBV4-2 and J is TRBJ2-7, with 12 bases identical to TRBD2. V was clipped by 0 bases and J by 2 bases; unmatched bases: 2. The CDR3 runs to 16 residues. Germline CDR1 and CDR2: LGHNA and YNFKEQ. The CDR3 protein is CASSQDSSGGAYEQYF. CDR3 coding DNA: TGTGCCAGCAGCCAAGACTCTAGCGGGGGGGCCTACGAGCAGTACTTC.

This clone was detected only a few times. The chain has TRBV24-1 and TRBJ1-5, with D maybe TRBD1 (5 bases). Trimming stripped 3 bases from V and 9 bases from J, with 11 bases between. The V gene's germline CDR1 is KGHDR and CDR2 SFDVKD. CDR3 length equals 13 residues. CDR3 coding DNA: TGTGCCACCAGTGATGTCTTGGGGGGGCCCCAGCATTTT. It codes for CATSDVLGGPQHF.

This clone was counted once. In DNA form, the CDR3 reads TGCGCCAGCAGCTTGGCCGGGGGGCGGAACACAGATACGCAGTATTTT. This translates into CASSLAGGRNTDTQYF. The chain uses TRBV5-1 and TRBJ2-3; a weak D match, TRBD2 (7 bases). Germline V gene sequence: CDR1 SGHRS, CDR2 YFSETQ. V lost 0 bases and J lost 2, with 13 bases in between. CDR3 length: 16 residues.

The chain links TRBV7-9 to TRBJ2-5; TRBD1 matches 8 bases. J gave up 4 bases and V 5 bases, and 9 bases lay outside the gene matches. The CDR3 contains 15 residues. CDR1 is SEHNR and CDR2 is FQNEAQ in the germline V gene (reference sequence). CDR3 loop: CASSTGTGWGETQYF. The CDR3 DNA reads TGTGCCAGCAGCACGGGGACAGGATGGGGAGAGACCCAGTACTTC. Full variable domain (rest looked up from reference TRBV7-9 and TRBJ2-5): DTGVSQNPRHKITKRGQNVTFRCDPISEHNRLYWYRQTLGQGPEFLTYFQNEAQLEKSRLLSDRFSAERPKGSFSTLEIQRTEQGDSAMYLCASSTGTGWGETQYFGPGTRLLVL.

The chain links TRBV9 to TRBJ2-1; 9 positions agree with TRBD2. Per germline, CDR1 SGDLS and CDR2 YYNGEE. The CDR3 is 18 residues long. After removal of 3 bases from V and 2 bases from J, the junction contained 12 bases not matched to a gene. CDR3 coding DNA: TGTGCCAGCAGCGCTGAAGCGAGCGGGGGGCGCCCCTACAATGAGCAGTTCTTC. It codes for CASSAEASGGRPYNEQFF. The full variable domain, with the rest looked up from reference TRBV9 and TRBJ2-1, is DSGVTQTPKHLITATGQRVTLRCSPRSGDLSVYWYQQSLDQGLQFLIQYYNGEERAKGNILERFSAQQFPDLHSELNLSSLELGDSALYFCASSAEASGGRPYNEQFFGPGTRLTVL.

The chain recombines TRBV4-1 with TRBJ2-4; 8 bases match TRBD2. V shed 5 bases and J 7 bases; nucleotides not matched to a gene: 4. The germline gives CDR1 MGHRA, CDR2 YSYEKL. The CDR3 length is 13 residues. The CDR3 is CASSGLAENIQYF. CDR3 sequence (DNA): TGCGCCAGCAGCGGACTAGCAGAGAACATTCAGTACTTC.

The chain recombines TRBV11-3 with TRBJ2-1, with no clear D. V was shortened by 1 base and J by 4 bases, with 8 bases between the two germline ends. This CDR3 is built from 14 residues. Germline CDR1 is SGHNT and CDR2 is YENEEA. The CDR3 spells CASSLAYVYNEQFF. For the CDR3, the DNA is TGTGCCAGCAGCTTAGCCTATGTTTACAATGAGCAGTTCTTC.

The CDR3 here is CASRSHSGYEQYF. DNA of the CDR3: TGTGCCAGCAGGTCCCACTCGGGGTACGAGCAGTACTTC. The chain has TRBV27 and TRBJ2-7; maybe TRBD2 (5 bases). Germline CDR1 and CDR2: MNHEY and SMNVEV (reference sequence). V was pared by 6 bases and J by 4 bases, with 13 bases between. The CDR3 totals 13 residues.

This clone was counted once. This chain connects TRBV7-9 to TRBJ2-5; tentatively, D is TRBD1 (6 bases). The germline CDR1 and CDR2 sequences are SEHNR and FQNEAQ (reference sequence). This CDR3 spans 14 amino acids. Deletions cut 4 bases from V and 2 bases from J, with 11 bases between. CDR3 bases: TGTGCCAGCAGCTCCGCCGGGACACAAGAGACCCAGTACTTC. Translated, it gives CASSSAGTQETQYF.

V gene TRBV7-2 combines with J gene TRBJ2-6, with a weak D call TRBD1 (5 bases). Germline V gene sequence: CDR1 SGHTA, CDR2 FQGNSA. The CDR3 is 16 residues long. The ends were cut back, 3 bases at V and 0 bases at J, with 9 bases in the middle. The CDR3 is CASSLGHASGANVLTF. CDR3 coding DNA: TGTGCCAGCAGCTTGGGGCACGCCTCTGGGGCCAACGTCCTGACTTTC.

This clone appeared once. The chain couples TRBV18 to TRBJ2-2; D is perhaps TRBD1 (5 bases). Per the germline V gene, CDR1 is KGHSH and CDR2 is LQKENI. V was shortened by 0 bases and J by 2 bases, with 13 bases between the two germline ends. This CDR3 is built from 17 residues. Written as DNA, the CDR3 is TGTGCCAGCTCACCACCGGGGCCAGCGCGAAACACCGGGGAGCTGTTTTTT. This encodes CASSPPGPARNTGELFF.

The chain uses TRBV19 and TRBJ2-1; TRBD1 matches at 11 bases. Germline CDR1 reads LNHDA; CDR2 reads SQIVND (reference sequence). Unmatched junction bases numbered 3, after V lost 2 bases and J lost 9 bases. The CDR3 runs to 14 residues. In DNA form, the CDR3 reads TGTGCCAGTAGTATAACGGGACAGGGGGGTGAGCAGTTCTTC. Its protein is CASSITGQGGEQFF.

In this sample, this clone turned up once. This chain links TRBV3-1 (or the pseudogene TRBV3-2) with TRBJ1-2; D is ambiguous. Germline lookup yields CDR1 LGHDT and CDR2 YNNKEL (reference sequence). The CDR3 totals 11 residues. V lost 6 bases and J 8 bases, leaving 10 bases between the germline ends. This CDR3 reads CASRGGRGYTF. The CDR3 DNA reads TGTGCCAGCAGGGGTGGGAGGGGCTACACCTTC.

The chain joins TRBV11-2 to TRBJ2-7, with TRBD2 matching 8 bases. The CDR3 is 16 amino acids. J gave up 2 bases and V 2 bases, and 8 bases lay outside the gene matches. Germline V CDR1 and CDR2: SGHAT, FQNNGV. For the CDR3, the DNA is TGTGCCAGCAGCTTATCGGCGGTAGCGGGAACCTACGAGCAGTACTTC. Translated, it gives CASSLSAVAGTYEQYF.

This clone showed up just a few times. V and J are TRBV24-1 and TRBJ2-5; D may be TRBD1 (6 bases). Trimming took off 2 bases at V and 6 bases at J, with 9 bases between the two ends. Germline V gene sequence: CDR1 KGHDR, CDR2 SFDVKD. CDR3 size: 13 residues. The CDR3 nucleotides read TGTGCCACCAGTGATTACAGGGTCCAGACCCAGTACTTC. Encoded protein: CATSDYRVQTQYF.

The chain links TRBV21-1 to TRBJ2-3; no check of the table's D call, TRBD1, against the DNA was made. TRBV21-1 is reported as a pseudogene. The CDR3 runs 16 residues. The CDR3 DNA sequence: TGTGCCAGCAGCAAGACAGGTCCCTCTAGCACAGATACGCAGTATTTT. Protein product: CASSKTGPSSTDTQYF.

The rearrangement links TRBV3-1 (or the pseudogene TRBV3-2) to TRBJ2-3; tentative D call: TRBD1 (7 bases). CDR3 length: 21 amino acids. Trimming cost V 4 bases and J 1 base, with 30 bases left between them. The germline V gene encodes CDR1 LGHDT and CDR2 YNNKEL (reference sequence). The CDR3 protein is CASSRDLRTGARGLRTDTQYF. The CDR3 DNA is TGTGCCAGCAGCCGAGATCTGCGCACAGGGGCGAGGGGACTTCGCACAGATACGCAGTATTTT.

CDR3 nucleotide sequence: TGTGCCAGTAGTAAGAAGGGACTAGCGACATCAAACACCGGGGAGCTGTTTTTT. It codes for CASSKKGLATSNTGELFF. V is TRBV19 and J is TRBJ2-2, with 10 bases identical to TRBD2. The V segment lost 4 bases and the J segment 2 bases; nucleotides outside the gene matches: 10. Germline-derived CDR1 and CDR2 are LNHDA and SQIVND (reference sequence). This CDR3 has 18 residues.

The chain recombines TRBV28 with TRBJ1-2; D gene ambiguous. The germline V gene has CDR1 MDHEN and CDR2 SYDVKM. V was cut by 5 bases and J by 8 bases, with 15 bases left in between. The CDR3 runs 13 residues. Here the CDR3 DNA reads TGTGCCAGCAGTCTAGGATTGGTACGAGGCTACACCTTC. It translates to CASSLGLVRGYTF.

The chain employs TRBV7-2 and TRBJ1-2; no clear D gene. The CDR3 length is 16 residues. The V gene's germline CDR1 is SGHTA and CDR2 FQGNSA. Deletions cut 5 bases from V and 4 bases from J, with 20 bases between. Here the CDR3 reads CASSLGAEARGYGYTF. CDR3 in DNA: TGTGCCAGCAGCCTAGGCGCGGAGGCACGAGGCTATGGCTACACCTTC.

The genes are TRBV18 and TRBJ2-3, with D possibly being TRBD2 (6 bases). Germline CDR1 KGHSH, CDR2 LQKENI. The CDR3 is 15 residues long. Trimming removed 1 base at V and 4 bases at J, with 12 bases between. The CDR3 spells CASSPLSGISDTQYF. CDR3 bases: TGTGCCAGCTCACCACTTAGCGGAATTTCAGATACGCAGTATTTT.

This chain links TRBV5-8 with TRBJ1-4; TRBD1 agrees at 8 bases. Germline-derived CDR1 and CDR2 are SGHTS and YDEGEE. The junction had 5 bases not matched to a gene; V was cut back by 2 bases and J by 2 bases. There are 16 residues in the CDR3. In DNA form, the CDR3 reads TGTGCCAGCAGCTTTACGCAGGGGGCGACTAATGAAAAACTGTTTTTT. Amino acids: CASSFTQGATNEKLFF.